This is a list of T cell receptor beta chains from one sample in a study of blood T cell repertoires in COVID-19. Assay used: immunoSEQ multiplex PCR; TCRdb lists only in-frame clones, some missing. The sample has 250,000 to 300,000 clones, less than 90% seen once. The sequenced material came from peripheral blood. The receptors derive from an older woman with COVID-19, enrolled during active disease. CDR3s include the opening cysteine and the closing phenylalanine or tryptophan.

j_call v_call cdr3_aa
TRBJ1-3 TRBV5-1 CASSLAQGNKNTIYF
TRBJ2-1 TRBV20-1 CSASGGAYNEQFF
TRBJ2-7 TRBV4-1 CASSQSLEDYYEQYF
TRBJ2-3 TRBV7-3 CASSPGGPTDTQYF
TRBJ2-7 TRBV19 CATSPAGTGGLEQYF
TRBJ2-1 TRBV4-3 CASSQDVVSSYNEQFF
TRBJ1-5 TRBV6-5 CASSSRQSSNQPQHF
TRBJ1-6 TRBV7-9 CASSSQSNSPLHF
TRBJ2-1 TRBV7-2 CASSKPGVPGGNEQFF
TRBJ1-2 TRBV5-6 CASSLVQGDYGYTF
TRBJ1-2 TRBV20-1 CSAGEGYTF
TRBJ2-3 TRBV12-3/TRBV12-4 CASSPRGTDTQYF
TRBJ1-2 TRBV5-4 CASSTPTGVYGYTF
TRBJ2-7 TRBV7-9 CASSHAMGTVFHEQYF
TRBJ2-5 TRBV6-5 CASGILRGETQYF
TRBJ1-6 TRBV9 CASSVEPGDDSPLHF